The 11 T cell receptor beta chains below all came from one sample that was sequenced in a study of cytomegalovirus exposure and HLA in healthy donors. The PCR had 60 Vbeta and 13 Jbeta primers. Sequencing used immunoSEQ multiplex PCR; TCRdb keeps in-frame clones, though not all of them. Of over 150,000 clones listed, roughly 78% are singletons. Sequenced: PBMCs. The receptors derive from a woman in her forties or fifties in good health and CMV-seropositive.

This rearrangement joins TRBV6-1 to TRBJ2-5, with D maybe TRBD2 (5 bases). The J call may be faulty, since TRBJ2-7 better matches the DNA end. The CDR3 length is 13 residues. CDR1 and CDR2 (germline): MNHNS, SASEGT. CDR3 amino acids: CASNRGPSYEQYF. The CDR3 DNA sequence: TGTGCCAGCAATCGAGGGCCTTCCTACGAGCAGTACTTC.

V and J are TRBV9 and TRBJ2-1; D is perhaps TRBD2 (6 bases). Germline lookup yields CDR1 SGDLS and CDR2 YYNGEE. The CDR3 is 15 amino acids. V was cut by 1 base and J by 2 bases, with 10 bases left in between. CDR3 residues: CASSVTRGAYNEQFF. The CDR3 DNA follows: TGTGCCAGCAGCGTAACTCGCGGGGCCTACAATGAGCAGTTCTTC.

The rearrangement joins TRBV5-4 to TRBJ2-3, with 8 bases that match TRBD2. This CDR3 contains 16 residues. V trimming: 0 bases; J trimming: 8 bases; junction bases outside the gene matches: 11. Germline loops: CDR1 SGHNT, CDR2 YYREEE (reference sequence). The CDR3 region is CASSLVSGGLRGTQYF. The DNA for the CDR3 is TGTGCCAGCAGCTTGGTGTCGGGGGGGCTAAGGGGTACGCAGTATTTT.

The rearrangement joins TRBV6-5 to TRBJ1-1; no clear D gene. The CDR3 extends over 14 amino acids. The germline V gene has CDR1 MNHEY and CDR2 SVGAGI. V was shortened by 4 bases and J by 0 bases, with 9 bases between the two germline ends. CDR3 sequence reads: CASSSPRMNTEAFF. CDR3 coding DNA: TGTGCCAGCAGTTCCCCCAGAATGAACACTGAAGCTTTCTTT.

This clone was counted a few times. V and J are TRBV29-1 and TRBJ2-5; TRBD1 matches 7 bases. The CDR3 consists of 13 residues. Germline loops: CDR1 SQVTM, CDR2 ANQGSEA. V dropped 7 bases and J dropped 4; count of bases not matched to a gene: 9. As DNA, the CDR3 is TGCAGCGGTGGACAGGCGGACGGAGAGACCCAGTACTTC. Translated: CSGGQADGETQYF.

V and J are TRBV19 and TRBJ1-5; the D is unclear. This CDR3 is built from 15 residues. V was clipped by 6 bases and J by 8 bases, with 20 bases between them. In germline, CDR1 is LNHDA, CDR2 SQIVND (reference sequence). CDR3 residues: CASSAGPGYIEPQHF. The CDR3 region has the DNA TGTGCCAGTAGCGCCGGTCCGGGGTATATTGAGCCCCAGCATTTT.

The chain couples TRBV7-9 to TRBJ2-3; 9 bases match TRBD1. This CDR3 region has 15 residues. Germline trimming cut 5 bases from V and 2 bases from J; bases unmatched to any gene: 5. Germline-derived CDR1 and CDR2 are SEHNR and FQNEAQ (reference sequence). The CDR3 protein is CASSVTGGYTDTQYF. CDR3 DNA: TGTGCCAGCAGCGTTACAGGGGGCTACACAGATACGCAGTATTTT.

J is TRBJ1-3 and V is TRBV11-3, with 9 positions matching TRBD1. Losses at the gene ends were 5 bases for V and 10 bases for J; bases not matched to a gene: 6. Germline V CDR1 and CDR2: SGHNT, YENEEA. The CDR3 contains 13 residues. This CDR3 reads CASSADRGNTIYF. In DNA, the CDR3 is TGTGCCAGCAGCGCAGACAGGGGGAATACCATATATTTT.

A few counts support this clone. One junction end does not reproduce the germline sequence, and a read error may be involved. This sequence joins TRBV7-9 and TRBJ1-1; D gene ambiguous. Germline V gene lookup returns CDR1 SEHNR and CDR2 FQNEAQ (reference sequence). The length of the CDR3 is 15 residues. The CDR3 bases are TGTTCCAGCAGCCCTTATGGGCCGGGGAGCACTGAAGCTTTCTTT. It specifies CSSSPYGPGSTEAFF.

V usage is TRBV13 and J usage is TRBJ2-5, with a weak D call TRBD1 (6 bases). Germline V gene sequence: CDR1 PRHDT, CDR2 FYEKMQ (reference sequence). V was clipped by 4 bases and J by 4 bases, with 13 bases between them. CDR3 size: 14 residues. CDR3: CASSSGQTSETQYF. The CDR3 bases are TGTGCCAGCAGCTCCGGACAGACCTCAGAGACCCAGTACTTC.

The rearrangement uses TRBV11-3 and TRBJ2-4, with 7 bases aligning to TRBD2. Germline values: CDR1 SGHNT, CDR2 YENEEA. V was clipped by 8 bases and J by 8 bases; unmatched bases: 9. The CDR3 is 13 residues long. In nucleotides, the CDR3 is TGTGCCAGCTCTATTGGGGGGGTGGACATTCAGTACTTC. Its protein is CASSIGGVDIQYF.